A selection of T cell receptor beta chains follows, all from one sample in a study of T cells in Graves' hyperthyroidism and ophthalmopathy. TCRdb ran MiXCR on the multiplex PCR reads and lists one entry per CDR3 protein. Here the sample spans a few hundred thousand distinct CDR3 sequences, less than 20% being singletons. Sequenced material: blood. The origin of the receptors is a woman aged 18-35 years with Graves' hyperthyroidism. Each CDR3 is given with its conserved first and last residue. D genes are given only for firm matches. Size values are once, few and many counts, or a class for expanded clones, and some rows have none.

D gene: TRBD2; clone size: once; J gene: TRBJ2-1; V gene: TRBV4-1; CDR3 protein: CASSQAGTSRNEQFF; CDR3 DNA: TGCGCCAGCAGCCAAGCCGGGACTAGCAGGAATGAGCAGTTCTTC
D gene: -; clone size: -; J gene: TRBJ1-2; V gene: TRBV14; CDR3 protein: CASSHEGLGDYGYTF; CDR3 DNA: TGTGCCAGCAGCCACGAAGGACTCGGAGACTATGGCTACACCTTC
D gene: -; clone size: -; J gene: TRBJ2-7; V gene: TRBV20-1; CDR3 protein: CSARDPKRGDNEQYF; CDR3 DNA: TGCAGTGCTAGAGATCCTAAAAGGGGAGACAACGAGCAGTACTTC
D gene: -; clone size: many; J gene: TRBJ2-2; V gene: TRBV3-1; CDR3 protein: CASSQEAGIFGELFF; CDR3 DNA: TGTGCCAGCAGCCAAGAAGCAGGGATATTCGGGGAGCTGTTTTTT
D gene: -; clone size: once; J gene: TRBJ2-5; V gene: TRBV11-3; CDR3 protein: CASSPPGPQRGPQYF; CDR3 DNA: TGTGCCAGCAGCCCCCCCGGACCTCAGAGGGGTCCCCAGTACTTC
D gene: -; clone size: many; J gene: TRBJ2-3; V gene: TRBV24-1; CDR3 protein: CATSDPLNLGTDTQYF; CDR3 DNA: TGTGCCACCAGTGACCCCCTTAACTTGGGGACAGATACGCAGTATTTT
D gene: -; clone size: -; J gene: TRBJ1-1; V gene: TRBV10-3; CDR3 protein: CAISRGGGNTEAFF; CDR3 DNA: TGTGCCATCAGCCGGGGGGGTGGGAACACTGAAGCTTTCTTT
D gene: TRBD1; clone size: -; J gene: TRBJ2-6; V gene: TRBV29-1; CDR3 protein: CSVPGTATSGANVLTF; CDR3 DNA: TGCAGCGTTCCCGGGACAGCAACCTCTGGGGCCAACGTCCTGACTTTC
D gene: -; clone size: -; J gene: TRBJ2-5; V gene: TRBV6-6; CDR3 protein: CASSYAREETQYF; CDR3 DNA: TGTGCCAGCAGTTACGCCAGGGAAGAGACCCAGTACTTC
D gene: TRBD1; clone size: many; J gene: TRBJ2-7; V gene: TRBV2; CDR3 protein: CASSRDRLSSYEQYF; CDR3 DNA: TGTGCCAGCAGTCGGGACAGACTGAGCTCCTACGAGCAGTACTTC
D gene: -; clone size: many; J gene: TRBJ1-2; V gene: TRBV5-1; CDR3 protein: CASSLRQGKGYTF; CDR3 DNA: TGCGCCAGCAGCTTGAGGCAGGGTAAAGGCTACACCTTC
D gene: -; clone size: many; J gene: TRBJ2-7; V gene: TRBV12-3/TRBV12-4; CDR3 protein: CAGGRAPTEQYF; CDR3 DNA: TGTGCCGGGGGCAGGGCCCCTACAGAGCAGTACTTC
D gene: -; clone size: many; J gene: TRBJ2-6; V gene: TRBV12-3/TRBV12-4; CDR3 protein: CASSLLGPGANVLTF; CDR3 DNA: TGTGCCAGCAGTCTTCTGGGGCCTGGGGCCAACGTCCTGACTTTC
D gene: -; clone size: many; J gene: TRBJ2-5; V gene: TRBV2; CDR3 protein: CASGPEGTQYF; CDR3 DNA: TGTGCCAGCGGCCCTGAAGGGACCCAGTACTTC
D gene: -; clone size: many; J gene: TRBJ2-5; V gene: TRBV19; CDR3 protein: CATEGSAQSETQYF; CDR3 DNA: TGTGCCACCGAAGGCTCGGCCCAGTCAGAGACCCAGTACTTC
D gene: TRBD1; clone size: many; J gene: TRBJ2-3; V gene: TRBV20-1; CDR3 protein: CSANPTGTGDSDTQYF; CDR3 DNA: TGCAGTGCTAACCCAACCGGGACAGGGGATTCGGATACGCAGTATTTT
D gene: -; clone size: -; J gene: TRBJ1-6; V gene: TRBV27; CDR3 protein: CASRLGRSLSPLHF; CDR3 DNA: TGTGCCAGCAGATTGGGACGGAGTCTTTCACCCCTCCACTTT
D gene: TRBD1; clone size: many; J gene: TRBJ1-3; V gene: TRBV5-6; CDR3 protein: CASSPWDRPGNTIYF; CDR3 DNA: TGTGCCAGCAGCCCGTGGGACAGACCTGGAAACACCATATATTTT
D gene: TRBD1; clone size: many; J gene: TRBJ2-7; V gene: TRBV11-2; CDR3 protein: CASSPGGDRRHYEQYF; CDR3 DNA: TGTGCCAGCAGCCCTGGCGGGGACAGGAGACATTACGAGCAGTACTTC
D gene: -; clone size: -; J gene: TRBJ1-4; V gene: TRBV7-8; CDR3 protein: CASSPPGLRGEKLFF; CDR3 DNA: TGTGCCAGCAGCCCGCCAGGGCTTAGAGGGGAAAAACTGTTTTTT
D gene: -; clone size: many; J gene: TRBJ2-7; V gene: TRBV6-1; CDR3 protein: CASSLGPGGPHYEQYF; CDR3 DNA: TGTGCCAGCAGTTTGGGTCCCGGGGGACCTCACTACGAGCAGTACTTC
D gene: TRBD1; clone size: many; J gene: TRBJ1-1; V gene: TRBV12-3/TRBV12-4; CDR3 protein: CASSYLTGGANTEAFF; CDR3 DNA: TGTGCCAGCAGTTATTTGACAGGGGGTGCTAACACTGAAGCTTTCTTT
D gene: -; clone size: many; J gene: TRBJ1-5; V gene: TRBV28; CDR3 protein: CASSFHSLNQPQHF; CDR3 DNA: TGTGCCAGCAGTTTCCACAGCTTGAATCAGCCCCAGCATTTT
D gene: TRBD1; clone size: -; J gene: TRBJ2-5; V gene: TRBV4-1; CDR3 protein: CASSPWDRELEETQYF; CDR3 DNA: TGCGCCAGCAGCCCGTGGGACAGGGAATTGGAAGAGACCCAGTACTTC
D gene: TRBD1; clone size: -; J gene: TRBJ2-3; V gene: TRBV18; CDR3 protein: CASSPPGQGLTDTQYF; CDR3 DNA: TGTGCCAGCTCACCCCCGGGACAGGGACTCACAGATACGCAGTATTTT
D gene: -; clone size: many; J gene: TRBJ1-6; V gene: TRBV20-1; CDR3 protein: CSAPDRGAWALHF; CDR3 DNA: TGCAGTGCTCCTGACCGGGGCGCCTGGGCCCTCCACTTT
D gene: TRBD1; clone size: -; J gene: TRBJ1-4; V gene: TRBV3-1; CDR3 protein: CASSPGQGAKLFF; CDR3 DNA: TGTGCCAGCAGCCCTGGACAGGGCGCAAAACTGTTTTTT
D gene: -; clone size: -; J gene: TRBJ2-3; V gene: TRBV7-9; CDR3 protein: CAGSLVVSTDTQYF; CDR3 DNA: TGTGCCGGCAGCTTAGTGGTCAGCACAGATACGCAGTATTTT